The 16 T cell receptor beta chains below were found in one sample sequenced in a study of breast tumors, draining lymph nodes, adjacent tissues. MiXCR, applied by TCRdb to the multiplex PCR reads, yields one record per CDR3 protein. The data contain under 250,000 distinct CDR3 sequences, approximately 30% of them singletons. Axillary draining lymph nodes of breast cancer patients supplied the node samples. The sequenced sample was axillary lymph node tissue. The receptors shown here come from a female donor with breast cancer. Some clones in this sample may be carry-over from other donors' samples.

This clonotype was seen repeatedly, ten times or more. The rearrangement uses TRBV20-1 and TRBJ2-6, with D hard to call. Trimming took off 1 base at V and 1 base at J, with 5 bases between the two ends. This CDR3 region has 14 residues. CDR1 is DFQATT, CDR2 SNEGSKA, per germline (reference sequence). The CDR3 reads CSARGQSGANVLTF. CDR3 nucleotide sequence: TGCAGTGCTAGAGGGCAGTCTGGGGCCAACGTCCTGACTTTC.

This clonotype was seen many times. The chain links TRBV6-6 to TRBJ2-3; 8 bases agree with TRBD2. This CDR3 has 15 amino acids. The V and J ends lost 5 bases and 3 bases, in that order; junction bases with no gene match: 7. Germline-derived CDR1 and CDR2 are MNHNY and SVGAGI (reference sequence). The CDR3 DNA sequence: TGTGCCAGCAGTCACGGGAGGGCCGGGACAGATACGCAGTATTTT. This encodes CASSHGRAGTDTQYF.

This clonotype was seen ten or more times. V gene TRBV4-3 combines with J gene TRBJ2-3; D uncertain. There are 18 residues in the CDR3. Trimming pared 0 bases from V and 2 bases from J, leaving 18 bases between. Germline V gene sequence: CDR1 LGHNA, CDR2 YSLEER. CDR3 in DNA: TGCGCCAGCAGCCAAGAAGTTCCCCGCCCGCAGAACACAGATACGCAGTATTTT. Translating gives CASSQEVPRPQNTDTQYF.

Of note for this clonotype: A clone one base away is much larger, so this may be a read error. V and J are TRBV4-1 and TRBJ2-2, with 9 bases aligning to TRBD1. This CDR3 is 15 amino acids long. Unmatched junction bases numbered 8, after V lost 6 bases and J lost 6 bases. Per germline, CDR1 MGHRA and CDR2 YSYEKL. The CDR3, as DNA: TGCGCCAGCAGGAACCGGGACAGGGATTCCGGGGAGCTGTTTTTT. Translating it yields CASRNRDRDSGELFF.

This clonotype was counted ten times or more. The chain couples TRBV20-1 to TRBJ2-7; D is undetermined. The CDR3 spans 13 residues. Trimming took off 0 bases at V and 0 bases at J, with 6 bases between the two ends. Germline CDR1 DFQATT, CDR2 SNEGSKA (reference sequence). DNA for the CDR3: TGCAGTGCTAGAGATTTGCTCTCCTACGAGCAGTACTTC. Residues: CSARDLLSYEQYF.

There are many counts of this clonotype. The chain uses TRBV20-1 and TRBJ2-3; 10 positions agree with TRBD1. With 5 bases clipped from V and 0 bases from J, the junction kept 8 bases outside the gene matches. The CDR3 length is 16 residues. Germline CDR1 DFQATT, CDR2 SNEGSKA (reference sequence). The CDR3 DNA is TGCAGTGCTGCCGGGACAGGGGCTTCTAGCACAGATACGCAGTATTTT. The encoded protein is CSAAGTGASSTDTQYF.

This clonotype was picked up a small number of times. Possible read error: a much larger clone is one base away. The chain uses TRBV20-1 and TRBJ2-4, with 8 bases identical to TRBD1. The germline gives CDR1 DFQATT, CDR2 SNEGSKA (reference sequence). The CDR3 length is 13 residues. This CDR3 is CSATGGTKNVQYF. The DNA for the CDR3 is TGCAGTGCTACAGGGGGCACCAAAAACGTTCAGTACTTC.

The chain carries TRBV9 and TRBJ2-7; D tentatively fits TRBD1 or TRBD2 (5 bases each). The V end was cut by 7 bases, the J end by 3 bases, with 17 bases between. Germline V gives CDR1 SGDLS, CDR2 YYNGEE. The CDR3 consists of 14 residues. The CDR3, as DNA: TGTGCCAGCGCGGCCCCGGGACCGAACTACGAGCAGTACTTC. Translated: CASAAPGPNYEQYF.

The table lists this clonotype with many counts. The gene calls are TRBV7-2 and TRBJ2-1; D uncertain. Looked up from germline, CDR1 is SGHTA and CDR2 is FQGNSA. The CDR3 spans 12 residues. Trimming shortened V by 2 bases and J by 1 base, and 0 bases separated the two germline ends. CDR3 sequence: CASSLSYNEQFF. The CDR3 region has the DNA TGTGCCAGCAGCTTATCCTACAATGAGCAGTTCTTC. Full variable domain (rest looked up from reference TRBV7-2 and TRBJ2-1): GAGVSQSPSNKVTEKGKDVELRCDPISGHTALYWYRQSLGQGLEFLIYFQGNSAPDKSGLPSDRFSAERTGGSVSTLTIQRTQQEDSAVYLCASSLSYNEQFFGPGTRLTVL.

This chain joins TRBV24-1 and TRBJ2-3; D possibly corresponds to TRBD2 (6 bases). Germline V gene lookup returns CDR1 KGHDR and CDR2 SFDVKD. The CDR3 sequence is 15 residues long. Trimming pared 4 bases from V and 11 bases from J, leaving 21 bases between. CDR3 residues: CATSDSGRSYNEQYF. The CDR3 nucleotides are TGTGCCACCAGTGACAGCGGGCGCTCCTACAATGAGCAGTATTTT.

This clonotype has ten or more counts. The rearrangement uses TRBV19 and TRBJ2-1; TRBD2 matches at 9 bases. Germline loops: CDR1 LNHDA, CDR2 SQIVND (reference sequence). After removal of 5 bases from V and 10 bases from J, the junction contained 9 bases not matched to a gene. This CDR3 comprises 14 residues. DNA of the CDR3: TGTGCCAGTAGTCAGGGACTAGCAGTAGAAGAGCAGTTCTTC. It specifies CASSQGLAVEEQFF.

The chain is built from TRBV2 and TRBJ1-5; 7 bases line up with TRBD1. J gave up 6 bases and V 5 bases, and 4 bases lay outside the gene matches. Germline-derived CDR1 and CDR2 are SNHLY and FYNNEI. The CDR3 is made up of 13 amino acids. The CDR3 here is CASSTQGVQPQHF. Written as DNA, the CDR3 is TGTGCCAGCAGTACCCAGGGGGTTCAGCCCCAGCATTTT.

This clonotype was observed many times. The rearrangement joins TRBV20-1 to TRBJ1-4; D is possibly TRBD1 (5 bases). Trimming removed 0 bases from V and 1 base from J, with 9 bases in between. Germline assignment: CDR1 DFQATT and CDR2 SNEGSKA (reference sequence). This CDR3 has 15 amino acids. CDR3 protein: CSARDDGGTNEKLFF. The DNA of the CDR3 is TGCAGTGCTAGAGACGATGGGGGAACTAATGAAAAACTGTTTTTT.

This chain links TRBV9 with TRBJ2-5; 7 nucleotides align to TRBD2. CDR3 length equals 16 residues. Trimming cost V 7 bases and J 5 bases; bases outside gene matches: 17. The germline V gene encodes CDR1 SGDLS and CDR2 YYNGEE. CDR3 in amino acids: CASGPSSGWFFETQYF. The CDR3, as DNA: TGTGCCAGCGGGCCTAGTAGCGGGTGGTTCTTTGAGACCCAGTACTTC.

This clonotype was detected a few times. This chain uses TRBV6-2 or TRBV6-3 with TRBJ1-2, with D possibly being TRBD1 (5 bases). The length of the CDR3 is 12 residues. The germline CDR1 and CDR2 sequences are MNHEY and SVGEGT. The V gene lost 5 bases and the J gene lost 8 bases, with 12 bases spanning the gap. CDR3: CASSQGLRGYTF. CDR3 bases: TGTGCCAGCAGTCAGGGCCTGAGGGGCTACACCTTC.

This clonotype has a count of ten or more. Being one base from a much bigger clone, this may be a read error. This chain connects TRBV20-1 to TRBJ1-2; D gene uncertain. The germline V gene encodes CDR1 DFQATT and CDR2 SNEGSKA (reference sequence). The CDR3 sequence is 10 residues long. The CDR3 spells CSARGGGSTF. The CDR3 DNA follows: TGCAGTGCTAGAGGGGGTGGCTCCACCTTC.